These 18 T cell receptor beta chains came from one sample sequenced in a study of blood T cell repertoires in COVID-19. The table came from immunoSEQ multiplex PCR; TCRdb's copy has only in-frame clones and leaves some out. The table includes about 260,000 clones, roughly 80% detected once. Sequencing used peripheral blood. These receptors came from a man in his 60s with acute or convalescent COVID-19.

This clone came up a few times. This chain joins TRBV3-1 (or the pseudogene TRBV3-2) and TRBJ2-2, with D perhaps matching TRBD2 (5 bases). Trimming removed 6 bases at V and 5 bases at J, with 16 bases between. The germline V gene encodes CDR1 LGHDT and CDR2 YNNKEL (reference sequence). The CDR3 spans 15 residues. The CDR3 DNA reads as TGTGCCAGCAGTTACCCGTCTACTAGAACCGGGGAGCTGTTTTTT. It encodes CASSYPSTRTGELFF.

The CDR3 reads CASSSGTSGSTEQFF. CDR3 nucleotides: TGTGCCAGCAGCTCCGGGACTAGCGGGAGTACTGAGCAGTTCTTC. The rearrangement links TRBV11-3 to TRBJ2-1, with 14 bases that match TRBD2. J lost 9 bases, V lost 4 bases, and 5 bases had no gene match. Germline V CDR1 and CDR2: SGHNT, YENEEA. The CDR3 has 15 residues.

The chain's CDR3 is CASSHRQGARNSPLHF. In nucleotides, the CDR3 is TGCGCCAGCAGCCACCGACAGGGGGCGCGGAATTCACCCCTCCACTTT. The chain employs TRBV23-1 and TRBJ1-6, with TRBD1 identical over 10 bases. TRBV23-1 is an ORF, and what it does is uncertain. CDR3 length: 16 residues. With V trimmed by 6 bases and J by 7 bases, 9 bases remained unmatched.

The gene calls are TRBV12-3 or TRBV12-4 and TRBJ2-2; D may be TRBD1 (6 bases). Trimming pared 6 bases from V and 6 bases from J, leaving 11 bases between. The CDR3 contains 13 residues. The CDR3 DNA follows: TGTGCCAGCAGAAAAACAGGGTCCGGGGAGCTGTTTTTT. Protein sequence: CASRKTGSGELFF.

The CDR3 coding sequence is TGTGCCAGTAGTAATCGGGGGCAGGGGGCGCGGGGAAACATTCAGTACTTC. Translation gives CASSNRGQGARGNIQYF. The V call is TRBV19, the J call TRBJ2-4, with 8 bases identical to TRBD1. The CDR3 extends over 17 amino acids. The V gene end was trimmed by 4 bases and the J gene end by 6 bases; junction bases not matched to a gene: 14. Germline CDR1 is LNHDA and CDR2 is SQIVND (reference sequence). The variable domain in full, with the rest retrieved from reference TRBV19 and TRBJ2-4, is DGGITQSPKYLFRKEGQNVTLSCEQNLNHDAMYWYRQDPGQGLRLIYYSQIVNDFQKGDIAEGYSVSREKKESFPLTVTSAQKNPTAFYLCASSNRGQGARGNIQYFGAGTRLSVL.

The count of this clone is one. This CDR3 is CASNLGRQVADTQYF. The CDR3 DNA follows: TGTGCCAGCAACCTGGGGCGGCAGGTAGCAGATACGCAGTATTTT. The V call is TRBV7-2, the J call TRBJ2-3; possibly TRBD1 for D (5 bases). The V gene lost 7 bases and the J gene lost 4 bases, with 18 bases spanning the gap. Germline CDR1 and CDR2: SGHTA and FQGNSA. The CDR3 consists of 15 residues.

The chain uses TRBV9 and TRBJ2-3; 7 positions match TRBD1. The CDR3 spans 14 residues. The germline V gene has CDR1 SGDLS and CDR2 YYNGEE. V lost 4 bases to trimming and J lost 1 base; unmatched junction nucleotides: 3. This CDR3 reads CASSKTGGTDTQYF. The CDR3 coding sequence is TGTGCCAGCAGCAAAACAGGGGGCACAGATACGCAGTATTTT.

This clone has more than one count but fewer than ten. The rearrangement links TRBV7-2 to TRBJ1-2; D remains ambiguous. CDR3 length: 13 residues. Germline CDR1 SGHTA, CDR2 FQGNSA. With 5 bases removed from V and 5 bases from J, the gap between germline ends came to 12 bases. In nucleotides, the CDR3 is TGTGCCAGCAGCCCGTATGTTGAGTATGGCTACACCTTC. This translates into CASSPYVEYGYTF.

A remark on this clone: The junction differs from germline at one of its ends, possibly a read error. The chain uses TRBV6-1 and TRBJ1-4, with TRBD1 matching 10 bases. The CDR3 totals 17 residues. Per germline, CDR1 MNHNS and CDR2 SASEGT. The DNA for the CDR3 is TGTGCCAGTAGTGACCTGGGGTGGACAGGGGGGAATGAAAAACTGTTTTTT. Protein sequence: CASSDLGWTGGNEKLFF.

The rearrangement links TRBV19 to TRBJ1-1, with TRBD1 as a possible D gene (6 bases). This CDR3 spans 11 amino acids. Looked up from germline, CDR1 is LNHDA and CDR2 is SQIVND (reference sequence). The V and J ends lost 4 bases and 8 bases respectively, with 8 bases between them. The CDR3 loop is CASSTQGEAFF. The CDR3 bases are TGTGCCAGTAGTACTCAGGGGGAAGCTTTCTTT.

The rearrangement links TRBV6-5 to TRBJ2-5; D may be TRBD1 (6 bases). The CDR3 runs to 14 residues. With 7 bases removed from V and 4 bases from J, the gap between germline ends came to 16 bases. Germline V lookup: CDR1 MNHEY, CDR2 SVGAGI. The CDR3 spells CASIPQGWAETQYF. DNA of the CDR3: TGTGCCAGCATCCCCCAGGGGTGGGCAGAGACCCAGTACTTC.

The chain combines TRBV7-2 with TRBJ1-5; TRBD1 matches at 8 bases. CDR3 size: 15 residues. J was trimmed by 3 bases and V by 5 bases; bases with no gene match: 6. The germline V gene encodes CDR1 SGHTA and CDR2 FQGNSA. The CDR3 region has the DNA TGTGCCAGCAGCCCACAGGGGGGGCCCAATCAGCCCCAGCATTTT. This codes for CASSPQGGPNQPQHF.

The gene calls are TRBV5-1 and TRBJ2-3; TRBD2 matches 11 bases. Losses at the gene ends were 1 base for V and 4 bases for J; bases not matched to a gene: 5. Germline CDR1 SGHRS, CDR2 YFSETQ. The CDR3 is 16 amino acids. The CDR3 nucleotides read TGCGCCAGCAGCTTGCTAGCGGGGGGCTGGGCAGATACGCAGTATTTT. This sequence encodes CASSLLAGGWADTQYF. Complete variable domain (other parts from reference TRBV5-1 and TRBJ2-3): KAGVTQTPRYLIKTRGQQVTLSCSPISGHRSVSWYQQTPGQGLQFLFEYFSETQRNKGNFPGRFSGRQFSNSRSEMNVSTLELGDSALYLCASSLLAGGWADTQYFGPGTRLTVL.

The rearrangement links TRBV11-1 to TRBJ2-3, with a weak D call TRBD2 (6 bases). The CDR3 has 15 residues. V lost 5 bases and J 0 bases, leaving 12 bases between the germline ends. From germline, CDR1 is SGHAT and CDR2 FQDESV (reference sequence). CDR3 in amino acids: CASSIVGGSTDTQYF. CDR3 nucleotides: TGTGCCAGCAGCATCGTGGGGGGTAGCACAGATACGCAGTATTTT.

The chain carries TRBV4-1 and TRBJ1-2, with D perhaps TRBD1 (5 bases). Germline V lookup: CDR1 MGHRA, CDR2 YSYEKL. Trimming left V 4 bases short and J 0 bases short, with 12 bases between. The CDR3 contains 15 residues. The CDR3 region has the DNA TGCGCCAGCAGCCGGAGGGGTGAGGCTAACTATGGCTACACCTTC. The encoded protein is CASSRRGEANYGYTF.

V gene TRBV4-1 combines with J gene TRBJ2-3; 10 bases are a match to TRBD2. Germline values: CDR1 MGHRA, CDR2 YSYEKL. The CDR3 consists of 17 residues. V shed 1 base and J 5 bases; nucleotides not matched to a gene: 9. CDR3: CASSQAESGGAGDTQYF. Here the CDR3 DNA reads TGCGCCAGCAGCCAAGCAGAGAGCGGGGGGGCGGGAGATACGCAGTATTTT.

J is TRBJ2-3 and V is TRBV3-1 (or the pseudogene TRBV3-2); D might be TRBD2 (6 bases). Trimming removed 4 bases from V and 0 bases from J, with 11 bases in between. The length of the CDR3 is 15 residues. Germline V CDR1 and CDR2: LGHDT, YNNKEL (reference sequence). The CDR3 coding sequence is TGTGCCAGCAGCCCGTCGCGGGGTAGCACAGATACGCAGTATTTT. Protein product: CASSPSRGSTDTQYF.

The genes are TRBV7-9 and TRBJ2-3, with 11 bases aligning to TRBD2. Germline CDR1 and CDR2: SEHNR and FQNEAQ (reference sequence). With 2 bases clipped from V and 3 bases from J, the junction kept 7 bases outside the gene matches. The length of the CDR3 is 17 residues. DNA of the CDR3: TGTGCCAGCAGCTTACTCACTAGCGGGGGCGGGACAGATACGCAGTATTTT. This translates into CASSLLTSGGGTDTQYF.